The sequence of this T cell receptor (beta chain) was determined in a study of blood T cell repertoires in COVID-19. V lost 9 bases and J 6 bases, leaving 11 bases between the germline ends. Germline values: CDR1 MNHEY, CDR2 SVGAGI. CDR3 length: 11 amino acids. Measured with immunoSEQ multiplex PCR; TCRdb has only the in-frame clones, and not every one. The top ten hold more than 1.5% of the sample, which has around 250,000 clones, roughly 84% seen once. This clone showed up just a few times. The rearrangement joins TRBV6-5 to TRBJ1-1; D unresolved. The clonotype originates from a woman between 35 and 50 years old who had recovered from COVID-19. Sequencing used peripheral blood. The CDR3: CASIIGSEAFF. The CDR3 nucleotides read TGTGCCAGTATCATCGGGTCTGAAGCTTTCTTT.